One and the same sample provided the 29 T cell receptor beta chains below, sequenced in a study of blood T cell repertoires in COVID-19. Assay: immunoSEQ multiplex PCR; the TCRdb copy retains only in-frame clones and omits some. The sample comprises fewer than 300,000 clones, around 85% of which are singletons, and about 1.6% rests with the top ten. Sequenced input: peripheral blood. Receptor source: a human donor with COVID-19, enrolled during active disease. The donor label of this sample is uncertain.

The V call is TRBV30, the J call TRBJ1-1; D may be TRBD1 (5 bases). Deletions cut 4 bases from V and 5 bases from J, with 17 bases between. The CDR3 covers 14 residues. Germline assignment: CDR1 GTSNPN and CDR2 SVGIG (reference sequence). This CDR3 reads CAWNVETGGTEAFF. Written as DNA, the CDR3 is TGTGCCTGGAATGTCGAAACGGGGGGGACTGAAGCTTTCTTT.

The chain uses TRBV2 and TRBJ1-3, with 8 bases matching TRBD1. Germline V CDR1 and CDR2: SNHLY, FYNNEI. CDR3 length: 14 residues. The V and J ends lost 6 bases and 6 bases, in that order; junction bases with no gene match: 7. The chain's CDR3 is CASRDRASTNTIYF. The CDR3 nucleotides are TGTGCCAGCAGGGACAGGGCATCAACAAACACCATATATTTT.

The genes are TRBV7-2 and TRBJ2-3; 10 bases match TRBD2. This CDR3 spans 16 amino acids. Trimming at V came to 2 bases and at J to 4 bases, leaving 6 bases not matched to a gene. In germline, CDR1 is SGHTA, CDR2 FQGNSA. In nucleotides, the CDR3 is TGTGCCAGCAGCTTAACACTAGCGGGAACAGCAGATACGCAGTATTTT. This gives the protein CASSLTLAGTADTQYF.

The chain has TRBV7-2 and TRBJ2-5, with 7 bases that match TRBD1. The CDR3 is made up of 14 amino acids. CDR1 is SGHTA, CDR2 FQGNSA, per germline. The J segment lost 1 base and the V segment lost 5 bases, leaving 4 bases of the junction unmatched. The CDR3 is CASSVQGIQETQYF. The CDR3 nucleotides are TGTGCCAGCAGCGTACAGGGGATCCAAGAGACCCAGTACTTC.

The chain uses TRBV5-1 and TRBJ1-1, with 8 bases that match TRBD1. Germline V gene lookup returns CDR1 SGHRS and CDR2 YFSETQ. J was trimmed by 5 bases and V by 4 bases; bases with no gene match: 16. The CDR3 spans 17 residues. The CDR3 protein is CASSPQTGVLVRTEAFF. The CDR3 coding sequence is TGCGCCAGCAGCCCTCAGACAGGGGTACTCGTTAGGACTGAAGCTTTCTTT.

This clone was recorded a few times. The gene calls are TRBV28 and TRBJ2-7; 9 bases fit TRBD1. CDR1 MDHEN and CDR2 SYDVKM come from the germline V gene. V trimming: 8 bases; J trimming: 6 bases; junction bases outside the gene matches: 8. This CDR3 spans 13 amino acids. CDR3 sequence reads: CASSGTGFGEQYF. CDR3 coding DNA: TGTGCCAGCTCCGGGACAGGGTTTGGCGAGCAGTACTTC.

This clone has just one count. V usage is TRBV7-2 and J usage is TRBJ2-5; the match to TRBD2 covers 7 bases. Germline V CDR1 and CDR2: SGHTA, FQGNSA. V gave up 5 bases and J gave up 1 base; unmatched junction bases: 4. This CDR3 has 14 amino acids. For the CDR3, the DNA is TGTGCCAGCAGCACCCGACTAGCCCAAGAGACCCAGTACTTC. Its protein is CASSTRLAQETQYF. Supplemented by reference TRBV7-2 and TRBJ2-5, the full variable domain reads GAGVSQSPSNKVTEKGKDVELRCDPISGHTALYWYRQSLGQGLEFLIYFQGNSAPDKSGLPSDRFSAERTGGSVSTLTIQRTQQEDSAVYLCASSTRLAQETQYFGPGTRLLVL.

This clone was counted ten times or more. The CDR3: CASSLAGLDYTDTQYF. CDR3 nucleotide sequence: TGCGCCAGCAGCTTGGCCGGCCTTGACTACACAGATACGCAGTATTTT. The V gene is TRBV5-1, the J gene TRBJ2-3, with D possibly matching TRBD2 (5 bases). CDR3 length: 16 amino acids. The ends were cut back, 0 bases at V and 2 bases at J, with 13 bases in the middle. Germline lookup yields CDR1 SGHRS and CDR2 YFSETQ.

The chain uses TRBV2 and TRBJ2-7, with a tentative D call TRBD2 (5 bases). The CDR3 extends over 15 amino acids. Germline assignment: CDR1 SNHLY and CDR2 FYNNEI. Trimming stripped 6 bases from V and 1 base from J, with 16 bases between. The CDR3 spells CASSPAGGQSYEQYF. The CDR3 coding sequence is TGTGCCAGCAGCCCTGCGGGCGGGCAATCCTACGAGCAGTACTTC.

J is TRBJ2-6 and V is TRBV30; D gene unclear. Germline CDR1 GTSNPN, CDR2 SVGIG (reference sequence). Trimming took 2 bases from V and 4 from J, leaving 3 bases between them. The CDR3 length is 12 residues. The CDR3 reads CAWSLGANVLTF. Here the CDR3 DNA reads TGTGCCTGGAGTCTAGGGGCCAACGTCCTGACTTTC.

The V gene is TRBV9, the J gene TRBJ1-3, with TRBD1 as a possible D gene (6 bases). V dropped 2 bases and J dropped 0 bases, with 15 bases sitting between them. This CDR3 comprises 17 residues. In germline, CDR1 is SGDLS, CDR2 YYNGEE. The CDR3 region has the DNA TGTGCCAGCAGCGTTGGGGGTCTGGACAGCTCTGGAAACACCATATATTTT. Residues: CASSVGGLDSSGNTIYF.

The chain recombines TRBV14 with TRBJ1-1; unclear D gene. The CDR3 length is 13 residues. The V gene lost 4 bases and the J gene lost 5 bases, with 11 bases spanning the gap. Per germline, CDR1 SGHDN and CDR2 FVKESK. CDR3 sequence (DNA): TGTGCCAGCAGCCTACTTGAGAGGACTGAAGCTTTCTTT. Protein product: CASSLLERTEAFF. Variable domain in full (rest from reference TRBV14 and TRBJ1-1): EAGVTQFPSHSVIEKGQTVTLRCDPISGHDNLYWYRRVMGKEIKFLLHFVKESKQDESGMPNNRFLAERTGGTYSTLKVQPAELEDSGVYFCASSLLERTEAFFGQGTRLTVV.

The chain's CDR3 is CASSQGQGVLTEAFF. CDR3 coding DNA: TGTGCCAGTAGCCAGGGACAGGGGGTACTTACTGAAGCTTTCTTT. The rearrangement joins TRBV19 to TRBJ1-1; 11 nucleotides line up with TRBD1. CDR1 is LNHDA and CDR2 is SQIVND in the germline V gene (reference sequence). This CDR3 has 15 amino acids. V dropped 6 bases and J dropped 5; count of bases not matched to a gene: 8.

DNA of the CDR3: TGTGCCTGGAGTGTACCAGGGGACAGGGGTAATGAAAAACTGTTTTTT. It translates to CAWSVPGDRGNEKLFF. The gene calls are TRBV30 and TRBJ1-4; 10 bases are a match to TRBD1. With 0 bases clipped from V and 4 bases from J, the junction kept 5 bases outside the gene matches. The CDR3 runs 16 residues. Germline V gene sequence: CDR1 GTSNPN, CDR2 SVGIG (reference sequence).

The CDR3 bases are TGTGCCAGTAGTATTCGGCGACTAGCGGGAGATGAGCAGTTCTTC. This sequence encodes CASSIRRLAGDEQFF. This chain joins TRBV19 and TRBJ2-1, with TRBD2 matching 12 bases. Per germline, CDR1 LNHDA and CDR2 SQIVND (reference sequence). This CDR3 region has 15 residues. V was clipped by 3 bases and J by 8 bases; unmatched bases: 5. Using reference TRBV19 and TRBJ2-1 for the parts outside the CDR3, the full variable domain is DGGITQSPKYLFRKEGQNVTLSCEQNLNHDAMYWYRQDPGQGLRLIYYSQIVNDFQKGDIAEGYSVSREKKESFPLTVTSAQKNPTAFYLCASSIRRLAGDEQFFGPGTRLTVL.

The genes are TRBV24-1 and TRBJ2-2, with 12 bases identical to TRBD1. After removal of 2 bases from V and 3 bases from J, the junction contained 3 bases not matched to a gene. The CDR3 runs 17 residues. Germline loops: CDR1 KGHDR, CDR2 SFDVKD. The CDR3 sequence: CATSDSGTGGHTGELFF. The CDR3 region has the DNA TGTGCCACCAGTGATTCGGGGACAGGGGGCCACACCGGGGAGCTGTTTTTT.

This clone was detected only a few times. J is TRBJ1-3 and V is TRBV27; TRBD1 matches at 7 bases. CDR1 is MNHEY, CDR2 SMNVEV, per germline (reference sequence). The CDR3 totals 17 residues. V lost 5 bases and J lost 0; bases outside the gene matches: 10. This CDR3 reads CASSRDSLLDSGNTIYF. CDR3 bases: TGTGCCAGCAGTAGGGACAGCCTACTCGACTCTGGAAACACCATATATTTT.

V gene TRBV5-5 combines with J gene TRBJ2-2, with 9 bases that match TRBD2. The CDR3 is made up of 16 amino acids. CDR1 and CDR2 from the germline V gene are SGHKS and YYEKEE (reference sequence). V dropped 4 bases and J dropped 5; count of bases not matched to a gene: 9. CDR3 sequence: CASSINSGSKTGELFF. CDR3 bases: TGTGCCAGCAGCATCAATAGCGGGAGTAAGACCGGGGAGCTGTTTTTT.

CDR3 nucleotide sequence: TGCAGCGTTGTCCGGTGGACAGGGGATGACGAGCAGTACTTC. Translation gives CSVVRWTGDDEQYF. The rearrangement links TRBV29-1 to TRBJ2-7; TRBD1 agrees at 9 bases. Trimming removed 4 bases from V and 5 bases from J; junction bases left unmatched: 9. CDR3 length: 14 amino acids. CDR1 and CDR2 (germline): SQVTM, ANQGSEA.

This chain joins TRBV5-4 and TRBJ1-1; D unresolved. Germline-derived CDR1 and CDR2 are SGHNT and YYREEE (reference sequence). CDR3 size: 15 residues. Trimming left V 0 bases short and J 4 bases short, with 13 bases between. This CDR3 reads CASSLGTGSGTEAFF. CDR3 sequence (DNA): TGTGCCAGCAGCTTGGGTACGGGATCGGGCACTGAAGCTTTCTTT.

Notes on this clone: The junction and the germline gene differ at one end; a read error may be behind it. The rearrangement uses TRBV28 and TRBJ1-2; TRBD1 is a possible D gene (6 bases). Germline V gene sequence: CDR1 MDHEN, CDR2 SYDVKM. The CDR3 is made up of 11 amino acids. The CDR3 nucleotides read TGTGCCAGCAGTGCTCAGGGGACCTCAATCTTC. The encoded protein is CASSAQGTSIF.

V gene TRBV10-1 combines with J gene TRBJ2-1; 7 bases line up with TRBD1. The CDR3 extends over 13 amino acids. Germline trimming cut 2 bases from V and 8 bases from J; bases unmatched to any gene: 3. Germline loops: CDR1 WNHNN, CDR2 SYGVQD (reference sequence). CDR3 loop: CASSENRGDEQFF. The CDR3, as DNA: TGCGCCAGCAGTGAGAACAGGGGCGATGAGCAGTTCTTC.

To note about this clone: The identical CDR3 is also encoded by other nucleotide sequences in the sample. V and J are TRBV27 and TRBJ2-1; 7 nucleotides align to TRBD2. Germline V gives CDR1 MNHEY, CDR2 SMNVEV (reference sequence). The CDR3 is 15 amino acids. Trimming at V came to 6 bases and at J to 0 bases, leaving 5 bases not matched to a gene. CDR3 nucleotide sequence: TGTGCCAGCAGGTTTGGCGGGAGCTCCTACAATGAGCAGTTCTTC. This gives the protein CASRFGGSSYNEQFF.

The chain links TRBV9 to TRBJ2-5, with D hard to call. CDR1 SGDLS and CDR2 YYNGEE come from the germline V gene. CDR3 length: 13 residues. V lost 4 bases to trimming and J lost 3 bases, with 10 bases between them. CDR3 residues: CASSFDLEETQYF. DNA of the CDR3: TGTGCCAGCAGCTTTGACTTAGAAGAGACCCAGTACTTC. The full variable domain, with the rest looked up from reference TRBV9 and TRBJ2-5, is DSGVTQTPKHLITATGQRVTLRCSPRSGDLSVYWYQQSLDQGLQFLIQYYNGEERAKGNILERFSAQQFPDLHSELNLSSLELGDSALYFCASSFDLEETQYFGPGTRLLVL.

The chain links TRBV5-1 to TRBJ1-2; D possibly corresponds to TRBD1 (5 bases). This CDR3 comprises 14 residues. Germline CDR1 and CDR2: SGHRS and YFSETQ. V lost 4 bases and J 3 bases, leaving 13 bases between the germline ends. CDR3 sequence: CASSTTAGDYGYTF. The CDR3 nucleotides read TGCGCCAGCAGCACGACAGCGGGCGACTATGGCTACACCTTC.

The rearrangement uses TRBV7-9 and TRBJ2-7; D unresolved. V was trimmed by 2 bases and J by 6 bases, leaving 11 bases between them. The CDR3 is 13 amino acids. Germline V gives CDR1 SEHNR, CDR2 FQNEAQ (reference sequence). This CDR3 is CASSLPPPGEQYF. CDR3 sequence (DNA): TGTGCCAGCAGCTTACCCCCTCCGGGCGAGCAGTACTTC.

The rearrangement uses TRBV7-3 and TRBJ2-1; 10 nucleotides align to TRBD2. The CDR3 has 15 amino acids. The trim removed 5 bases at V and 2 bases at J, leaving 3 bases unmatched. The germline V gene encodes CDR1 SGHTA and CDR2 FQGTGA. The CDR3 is CASSPSGGAYNEQFF. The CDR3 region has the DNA TGTGCCAGCAGCCCTAGCGGGGGAGCCTACAATGAGCAGTTCTTC.

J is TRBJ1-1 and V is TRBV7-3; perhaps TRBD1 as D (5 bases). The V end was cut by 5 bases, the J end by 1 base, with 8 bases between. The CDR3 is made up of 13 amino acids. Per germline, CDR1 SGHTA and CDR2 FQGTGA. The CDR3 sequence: CASSRTPNTEAFF. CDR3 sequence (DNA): TGTGCCAGCAGCAGGACACCGAACACTGAAGCTTTCTTT. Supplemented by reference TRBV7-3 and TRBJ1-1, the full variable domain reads GAGVSQTPSNKVTEKGKYVELRCDPISGHTALYWYRQSLGQGPEFLIYFQGTGAADDSGLPNDRFFAVRPEGSVSTLKIQRTERGDSAVYLCASSRTPNTEAFFGQGTRLTVV.

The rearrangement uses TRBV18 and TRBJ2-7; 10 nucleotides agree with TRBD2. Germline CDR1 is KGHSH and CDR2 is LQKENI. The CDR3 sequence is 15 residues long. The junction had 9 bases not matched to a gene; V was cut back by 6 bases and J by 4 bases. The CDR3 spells CASSLTSGAVYEQYF. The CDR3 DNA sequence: TGTGCCAGCTCGTTAACTAGCGGGGCGGTGTACGAGCAGTACTTC.